The sequence of this T cell receptor (beta chain) was determined in a study of brain T cells in children with intractable seizures. Findings of the study overall: Only CDR3 sequence similarity suggested viral specificity, without known HCMV serostatus. Clones missing pre-surgery may reflect undersampling of that blood sample. Known viral epitope-specific CDR3s closely matched each case's top public brain CDR3.

As regards this clone: Its antigen remains unknown.

CDR3 length: 13 amino acids. Germline loops: CDR1 KGHSH, CDR2 LQKENI. Trimming left V 3 bases short and J 5 bases short, with 10 bases between. Only cases whose brain tissue showed the highest T cell transcript signatures were sequenced. At least one anti-epileptic drug was given before surgery. Measured with immunoSEQ multiplex PCR; TCRdb has only the in-frame clones, and not every one. The data hold 5,000 or so clones, with approximately 90% observed a single time. The chain combines TRBV18 with TRBJ2-5; D perhaps matches TRBD1 (6 bases). The receptor was isolated from a boy under two years old with focal cortical dysplasia and intractable seizures. The sample consisted of resected brain tissue, taken at surgery. The CDR3 reads CASSPIGGETQYF. In nucleotides, the CDR3 is TGTGCCAGCTCACCTATTGGGGGCGAGACCCAGTACTTC. The full variable domain, with the rest looked up from reference TRBV18 and TRBJ2-5, is NAGVMQNPRHLVRRRGQEARLRCSPMKGHSHVYWYRQLPEEGLKFMVYLQKENIIDESGMPKERFSAEFPKEGPSILRIQQVVRGDSAAYFCASSPIGGETQYFGPGTRLLVL.